Following are 21 T cell receptor beta chains from one sample sequenced in a study of cytomegalovirus exposure and HLA in healthy donors. Profiling relied on immunoSEQ multiplex PCR, and the TCRdb table lists in-frame clones only, not all of them. The profile covers about 98,000 clones, with roughly 84% appearing a single time and about 5.7% taken by the ten largest. Specimen: PBMCs. The source of these receptors is a man between 18 and 29 years old in good health and CMV-seropositive.

Concerning this clone: This specimen includes other DNA sequences encoding the same CDR3. V usage is TRBV6-5 and J usage is TRBJ2-7; D is undetermined. The CDR3 runs to 14 residues. Germline lookup yields CDR1 MNHEY and CDR2 SVGAGI. The V gene lost 0 bases and the J gene lost 1 base, with 7 bases spanning the gap. This chain's CDR3 is CASSYSYNSYEQYF. In DNA form, the CDR3 reads TGTGCCAGCAGTTACTCTTACAATTCCTACGAGCAGTACTTC.

This clone was seen more than once but under ten times. The genes are TRBV13 and TRBJ2-7, with 14 bases identical to TRBD2. The CDR3 contains 17 residues. V trimming: 5 bases; J trimming: 0 bases; junction bases outside the gene matches: 6. CDR1 is PRHDT, CDR2 FYEKMQ, per germline (reference sequence). This CDR3 is CASSRPGLAGASYEQYF. The CDR3 bases are TGTGCCAGCAGCAGACCGGGACTAGCGGGAGCCTCCTACGAGCAGTACTTC.

The chain uses TRBV25-1 and TRBJ1-2; weak D call: TRBD1 (5 bases). The V gene lost 1 base and the J gene lost 4 bases, with 10 bases spanning the gap. This CDR3 has 14 amino acids. Germline V gives CDR1 MGHDK, CDR2 SYGVNS. The CDR3 here is CASSESGRVYGYTF. In DNA form, the CDR3 reads TGTGCCAGCAGTGAATCGGGCAGGGTCTATGGCTACACCTTC.

The V gene is TRBV4-3, the J gene TRBJ1-2; D is ambiguous. CDR3 length: 14 residues. Germline V lookup: CDR1 LGHNA, CDR2 YSLEER. Deletions cut 0 bases from V and 8 bases from J, with 13 bases between. The CDR3 DNA sequence: TGCGCCAGCAGCCAAGATTGGCAGGAGGGAGGCTACACCTTC. Amino acids: CASSQDWQEGGYTF.

This clone has only one observation. CDR3 nucleotide sequence: TGCGCCAGCAGCCAACGACAGGGGAGAATAGAGACCCAGTACTTC. Translation: CASSQRQGRIETQYF. The chain employs TRBV4-3 and TRBJ2-5; TRBD1 aligns across 8 bases. The CDR3 is 15 amino acids. The germline CDR1 and CDR2 sequences are LGHNA and YSLEER. The V segment lost 2 bases and the J segment 4 bases; nucleotides outside the gene matches: 6.

This chain connects TRBV7-2 to TRBJ2-4; 7 bases align to TRBD1. The CDR3 length is 18 residues. V shed 1 base, J shed 1 base, and the junction held 10 bases outside the gene matches. Germline CDR1 and CDR2: SGHTA and FQGNSA. Here the CDR3 reads CASSLVSGTANAKNIQYF. In DNA, the CDR3 is TGTGCCAGCAGCTTAGTTTCCGGGACAGCGAATGCCAAAAACATTCAGTACTTC.

This clone appeared a single time. This chain uses TRBV19 with TRBJ1-5; 10 bases match TRBD1. CDR1 and CDR2 from the germline V gene are LNHDA and SQIVND (reference sequence). This CDR3 region has 13 residues. V shed 6 bases, J shed 5 bases, and the junction held 1 base outside the gene matches. The CDR3 is CASSGQGDQPQHF. The CDR3 DNA sequence: TGTGCCAGTAGCGGACAGGGGGATCAGCCCCAGCATTTT.

This rearrangement joins TRBV2 to TRBJ1-1; TRBD1 aligns across 7 bases. The CDR3 sequence is 14 residues long. V was clipped by 8 bases and J by 5 bases; unmatched bases: 11. CDR1 is SNHLY and CDR2 is FYNNEI in the germline V gene. The CDR3 bases are TGTGCCAGCGGAGGTAGGACAGGTGGGACTGAAGCTTTCTTT. The encoded protein is CASGGRTGGTEAFF.

Details on this clone: One junction end does not reproduce the germline sequence, and a read error may be involved. The chain links TRBV27 to TRBJ2-3; D unclear. CDR3 length: 14 residues. Germline CDR1 is MNHEY and CDR2 is SMNVEV (reference sequence). CDR3 sequence: CASSISTSTDTQYF. The DNA of the CDR3 is TGTGCCAGCAGTATATCTACTAGCACAGATACGCAGTATTTT.

In this sample, this clone turned up once. In DNA form, the CDR3 reads TGTGCCAGTAGTACCCGAACTAGCGGGGGGGGATCCCGCATTGATACGCAGTATTTT. It specifies CASSTRTSGGGSRIDTQYF. This chain connects TRBV19 to TRBJ2-3; 13 bases line up with TRBD2. CDR3 size: 19 residues. V lost 4 bases to trimming and J lost 6 bases; unmatched junction nucleotides: 16. Germline-derived CDR1 and CDR2 are LNHDA and SQIVND (reference sequence).

In its sample, this clone was seen once. The gene calls are TRBV6-6 and TRBJ2-3; D gene ambiguous. Germline CDR1 is MNHNY and CDR2 is SVGAGI (reference sequence). The CDR3 is 16 residues long. V lost 6 bases and J lost 0, with 16 bases in between. In nucleotides, the CDR3 is TGTGCCAGCAGGCTATTAAACATAGCTAGCACAGATACGCAGTATTTT. It encodes CASRLLNIASTDTQYF.

The CDR3: CASSPDPPRGAFF. The CDR3 DNA follows: TGTGCCAGCAGTCCTGATCCCCCCAGGGGGGCTTTCTTT. This sequence joins TRBV28 and TRBJ1-1; TRBD1 aligns across 7 bases. This CDR3 is 13 amino acids long. Germline values: CDR1 MDHEN, CDR2 SYDVKM. The V and J ends lost 5 bases and 11 bases, in that order; junction bases with no gene match: 11.

The chain is built from TRBV5-1 and TRBJ2-7; D perhaps matches TRBD2 (5 bases). V lost 2 bases and J 0 bases, leaving 6 bases between the germline ends. The CDR3 is 13 amino acids. CDR1 and CDR2 (germline): SGHRS, YFSETQ. CDR3 DNA: TGCGCCAGCAGCTTTGGACTCTCCTACGAGCAGTACTTC. It encodes CASSFGLSYEQYF.

The J gene is TRBJ2-7, the V gene TRBV7-9; no firm D call. V lost 5 bases to trimming and J lost 5 bases, with 10 bases between them. This CDR3 spans 12 amino acids. Germline loops: CDR1 SEHNR, CDR2 FQNEAQ (reference sequence). DNA of the CDR3: TGTGCCAGCAGCCCTAGTCCTAACGAGCAGTACTTC. Its translation: CASSPSPNEQYF.

This rearrangement joins TRBV19 to TRBJ1-2; D is possibly TRBD1 (5 bases). CDR3 length: 15 amino acids. Trimming removed 1 base from V and 0 bases from J, with 9 bases in between. CDR1 is LNHDA and CDR2 is SQIVND in the germline V gene (reference sequence). This CDR3 is CASSIVGTANYGYTF. DNA for the CDR3: TGTGCCAGTAGTATAGTGGGGACTGCTAACTATGGCTACACCTTC.

This chain connects TRBV9 to TRBJ2-3, with 12 bases fitting TRBD2. J lost 0 bases, V lost 6 bases, and 5 bases had no gene match. The CDR3 runs 16 residues. Per germline, CDR1 SGDLS and CDR2 YYNGEE. This CDR3 is CASTRGLAGSTDTQYF. The CDR3 DNA reads as TGTGCCAGCACCAGAGGACTAGCGGGAAGCACAGATACGCAGTATTTT.

This clone was picked up one time. V and J are TRBV11-2 and TRBJ2-5; perhaps TRBD1 as D (6 bases). The CDR3 runs 13 residues. Per germline, CDR1 SGHAT and CDR2 FQNNGV. The germline V and J ends were trimmed by 5 bases and 5 bases, with 12 bases remaining between them. The CDR3 loop is CASSLRGLETQYF. The CDR3, as DNA: TGTGCCAGCAGCCTCAGGGGTTTGGAGACCCAGTACTTC.

The chain couples TRBV9 to TRBJ2-1; TRBD1 aligns across 9 bases. Germline assignment: CDR1 SGDLS and CDR2 YYNGEE. The CDR3 runs to 16 residues. With 0 bases clipped from V and 0 bases from J, the junction kept 1 base outside the gene matches. In DNA form, the CDR3 reads TGTGCCAGCAGCGTAGCGGGACAGGGCTCCTACAATGAGCAGTTCTTC. It specifies CASSVAGQGSYNEQFF.

The gene calls are TRBV27 and TRBJ2-7; 8 bases align to TRBD2. The CDR3 totals 14 residues. Unmatched junction bases numbered 7, after V lost 7 bases and J lost 2 bases. The V gene's germline CDR1 is MNHEY and CDR2 SMNVEV (reference sequence). CDR3 loop: CASTPAGGPYEQYF. DNA for the CDR3: TGTGCCAGCACCCCGGCGGGGGGCCCCTACGAGCAGTACTTC.

The J gene is TRBJ1-4, the V gene TRBV9; no reliable D call. This CDR3 has 15 amino acids. Germline CDR1 is SGDLS and CDR2 is YYNGEE. Trimming left V 0 bases short and J 5 bases short, with 11 bases between. CDR3 in DNA: TGTGCCAGCAGCGTAGATCAGGTACCAAATGAAAAACTGTTTTTT. As protein: CASSVDQVPNEKLFF.

This chain uses TRBV5-6 with TRBJ2-1, with 9 bases matching TRBD2. Trimming cost V 1 base and J 4 bases; bases outside gene matches: 9. From germline, CDR1 is SGHDT and CDR2 YYEEEE. The CDR3 totals 17 residues. CDR3 residues: CASSLTGLALTYNEQFF. The CDR3 nucleotides read TGTGCCAGCAGCTTGACGGGACTAGCCCTAACGTACAATGAGCAGTTCTTC.